What follows are 17 T cell receptor beta chains derived from one specimen sequenced in a study of cytomegalovirus exposure and HLA in healthy donors. PCR primers comprised 60 Vbeta and 13 Jbeta primers. Only in-frame clones appear in the TCRdb table, and some are missing; sequencing was by immunoSEQ multiplex PCR. The top ten clones hold about 12% of a sample with over 150,000 clones, 81% of them seen once. Sequenced input: PBMCs. The source of these receptors is a woman aged 45-60 years in good health and CMV-seronegative.

The chain combines TRBV7-6 with TRBJ2-1; maybe TRBD2 (6 bases). The V gene's germline CDR1 is SGHVS and CDR2 FNYEAQ. This CDR3 spans 15 amino acids. Trimming removed 1 base from V and 4 bases from J, with 11 bases in between. The CDR3 DNA is TGTGCCAGCAGCTTAGTCGCGGGGAAATACAATGAGCAGTTCTTC. Translating it yields CASSLVAGKYNEQFF.

This chain connects TRBV28 to TRBJ1-1, with TRBD1 matching over 11 bases. This CDR3 comprises 15 residues. Germline loops: CDR1 MDHEN, CDR2 SYDVKM. After removal of 1 base from V and 6 bases from J, the junction contained 4 bases not matched to a gene. CDR3 sequence: CASSLFGTGGPEAFF. CDR3 DNA: TGTGCCAGCAGTTTATTCGGGACAGGGGGTCCTGAAGCTTTCTTT.

This chain connects TRBV7-3 to TRBJ2-3, with 7 bases identical to TRBD1. V trimming: 5 bases; J trimming: 4 bases; junction bases outside the gene matches: 9. The CDR3 extends over 15 amino acids. Germline CDR1 and CDR2: SGHTA and FQGTGA. The CDR3 reads CASSPWGQPADTQYF. The CDR3 region has the DNA TGTGCCAGCAGCCCATGGGGACAGCCCGCAGATACGCAGTATTTT.

There are a few counts of this clone. The chain uses TRBV11-3 and TRBJ2-2; tentatively, D is TRBD1 (5 bases). The germline V and J ends were trimmed by 2 bases and 3 bases, with 13 bases remaining between them. There are 16 residues in the CDR3. Germline assignment: CDR1 SGHNT and CDR2 YENEEA. CDR3 nucleotide sequence: TGTGCCAGCAGCTTAAATTGGGGCAGCGACACCGGGGAGCTGTTTTTT. Its translation is CASSLNWGSDTGELFF.

The chain couples TRBV30 to TRBJ2-1, with 8 bases that match TRBD1. The germline V gene has CDR1 GTSNPN and CDR2 SVGIG (reference sequence). V shed 4 bases, J shed 2 bases, and the junction held 4 bases outside the gene matches. The CDR3 extends over 14 amino acids. The CDR3 nucleotides are TGTGCCTGGAATAGGGGACAGGCCTACAATGAGCAGTTCTTC. Translated, it gives CAWNRGQAYNEQFF.

The chain couples TRBV25-1 to TRBJ2-1; tentative D call: TRBD1 (6 bases). The CDR3 has 16 amino acids. CDR1 MGHDK and CDR2 SYGVNS come from the germline V gene. The germline V and J ends were trimmed by 3 bases and 0 bases, with 12 bases remaining between them. The CDR3 region has the DNA TGTGCCAGCAGTGATTGGGGACAAATCTCCTACAATGAGCAGTTCTTC. As protein: CASSDWGQISYNEQFF.

The chain employs TRBV9 and TRBJ2-5; 7 bases agree with TRBD2. This CDR3 spans 15 amino acids. Germline CDR1 is SGDLS and CDR2 is YYNGEE. The V segment lost 4 bases and the J segment 10 bases; nucleotides outside the gene matches: 16. CDR3 amino acids: CASSPRGDGTGVQYF. CDR3 DNA: TGTGCCAGCAGCCCCCGGGGGGACGGAACGGGGGTCCAGTACTTC.

The rearrangement uses TRBV5-4 and TRBJ2-1; 8 bases are shared with TRBD2. Germline V gives CDR1 SGHNT, CDR2 YYREEE (reference sequence). V trimming: 2 bases; J trimming: 3 bases; junction bases outside the gene matches: 7. There are 16 residues in the CDR3. CDR3 region: CASSLKREYHYNEQFF. The CDR3 bases are TGTGCCAGCAGCTTAAAGCGGGAGTACCACTACAATGAGCAGTTCTTC.

The chain joins TRBV11-2 to TRBJ1-1, with D unresolved. Trimming left V 1 base short and J 6 bases short, with 9 bases between. Germline V gene data show CDR1 as SGHAT and CDR2 as FQNNGV. This CDR3 region has 13 residues. The DNA of the CDR3 is TGTGCCAGCAGCTTAGGATCGTCGGCTGAAGCTTTCTTT. Its translation: CASSLGSSAEAFF.

CDR3 DNA: TGTGCCAGCAGCTTAGCGCGAGACAATGAGCAGTTCTTC. It codes for CASSLARDNEQFF. The chain links TRBV7-2 to TRBJ2-1; D call uncertain. The CDR3 runs to 13 residues. The V gene lost 0 bases and the J gene lost 5 bases, with 5 bases spanning the gap. CDR1 and CDR2 from the germline V gene are SGHTA and FQGNSA. Based on the CDR3 plus reference TRBV7-2 and TRBJ2-1, the full variable domain is GAGVSQSPSNKVTEKGKDVELRCDPISGHTALYWYRQSLGQGLEFLIYFQGNSAPDKSGLPSDRFSAERTGGSVSTLTIQRTQQEDSAVYLCASSLARDNEQFFGPGTRLTVL.

This clone was observed a single time. The V call is TRBV7-2, the J call TRBJ2-5; D unclear. V lost 1 base to trimming and J lost 4 bases, with 7 bases between them. CDR3 length: 13 residues. The germline V gene has CDR1 SGHTA and CDR2 FQGNSA. This CDR3 is CASSLESVETQYF. The CDR3 nucleotides read TGTGCCAGCAGCTTAGAGAGCGTAGAGACCCAGTACTTC.

Of note for this clone: The junction differs from germline at one of its ends, possibly a read error. This sample includes further DNA sequences coding for the same CDR3. The chain combines TRBV5-1 with TRBJ2-7; 10 nucleotides agree with TRBD2. The germline gives CDR1 SGHRS, CDR2 YFSETQ. This CDR3 has 15 residues. CDR3: CASSPPGLASYEQYF. In nucleotides, the CDR3 is TGTGCCAGCAGCCCGCCGGGACTAGCGAGCTACGAGCAGTACTTC.

The gene calls are TRBV27 and TRBJ1-1; 9 bases are shared with TRBD1. J lost 9 bases, V lost 6 bases, and 14 bases had no gene match. From germline, CDR1 is MNHEY and CDR2 SMNVEV (reference sequence). The CDR3 runs 15 residues. The CDR3 here is CASSQEGTGSEQAFF. CDR3 bases: TGTGCCAGCAGCCAAGAAGGGACAGGGTCGGAGCAAGCTTTCTTT.

CDR3 coding DNA: TGTGCCAGCAGTTTACAAGGGGTGGGGAATGAGCAGTTCTTC. Its translation is CASSLQGVGNEQFF. The chain carries TRBV28 and TRBJ2-1; D possibly corresponds to TRBD1 (5 bases). CDR3 length: 14 amino acids. V lost 2 bases and J lost 7, with 12 bases in between. Per the germline V gene, CDR1 is MDHEN and CDR2 is SYDVKM.

The V gene is TRBV28, the J gene TRBJ2-7; 8 bases align to TRBD1. Germline CDR1 is MDHEN and CDR2 is SYDVKM. The CDR3 spans 13 residues. After removal of 6 bases from V and 7 bases from J, the junction contained 8 bases not matched to a gene. For the CDR3, the DNA is TGTGCCAGCAGAGACAGGGGAAGAAGGGAGCAGTACTTC. Translated, it gives CASRDRGRREQYF.

This clone was seen a few times. CDR3 DNA: TGTGCCAGCGCAGCCACAGGGTTTGGAGATACGCAGTATTTT. Encoded protein: CASAATGFGDTQYF. The chain is built from TRBV27 and TRBJ2-3, with a possible D match to TRBD1 (6 bases). This CDR3 spans 14 amino acids. Per the germline V gene, CDR1 is MNHEY and CDR2 is SMNVEV (reference sequence). Trimming pared 8 bases from V and 5 bases from J, leaving 17 bases between.

The rearrangement uses TRBV5-1 and TRBJ1-3, with a possible D match to TRBD1 (5 bases). The CDR3 extends over 17 amino acids. Trimming took 0 bases from V and 3 from J, leaving 16 bases between them. Germline-derived CDR1 and CDR2 are SGHRS and YFSETQ. The CDR3 reads CASSLGAGGLRGNTIYF. The CDR3 DNA reads TGCGCCAGCAGCTTGGGTGCGGGGGGTCTACGTGGAAACACCATATATTTT. Drawing the rest from reference TRBV5-1 and TRBJ1-3, the complete variable domain is KAGVTQTPRYLIKTRGQQVTLSCSPISGHRSVSWYQQTPGQGLQFLFEYFSETQRNKGNFPGRFSGRQFSNSRSEMNVSTLELGDSALYLCASSLGAGGLRGNTIYFGEGSWLTVV.